Listed below are T cell receptor beta chains from one sample, sequenced in a study of neurological immune-mediated disorders. A single record per CDR3 protein comes from TCRdb applying MiXCR to the 5' RACE reads. Counted here are some 56,000 distinct CDR3 sequences, less than 4% occurring once; the ten biggest clones make up over 5%. The sequenced sample consisted of PBMCs. The receptors stem from a man aged 60-69 years with multiple sclerosis. The CDR3 runs from the conserved cysteine through the conserved F or W. Fields, in order: CDR3 length, clone size, V gene, D gene, J gene, CDR3 DNA, CDR3 protein. D genes are given only for firm matches. A row's size may be missing; if present it is once, few, many or a size class.

14,.,TRBV5-1,TRBD1,TRBJ1-6,TGCGCCAGCAGCTCGGGACAGCCAGGTTCACCCCTCCACTTT,CASSSGQPGSPLHF
14,many,TRBV5-1,TRBD1,TRBJ2-2,TGCGCCAGCAGAGCGTACAGGGGGACCGGGGAGCTGTTTTTT,CASRAYRGTGELFF
14,many,TRBV20-1,.,TRBJ2-7,TGCAGTGCTTCTGGCGCCAGGGGATATGACGAGCAGTACTTC,CSASGARGYDEQYF
12,many,TRBV9,.,TRBJ2-1,TGTGCCAGCAGCGGGCCGTGGAATGAGCAGTTCTTC,CASSGPWNEQFF
12,many,TRBV12-3/TRBV12-4,.,TRBJ1-2,TGTGCCAGCCGATTCACTGCGGGTGGCTACACCTTC,CASRFTAGGYTF
16,many,TRBV20-1,TRBD2,TRBJ2-7,TGCAGTGCTAGTGTGGGACTAGCGGGGGGGCCGAACGAGCAGTACTTC,CSASVGLAGGPNEQYF
11,.,TRBV6-5,.,TRBJ2-7,TGTGCCAGCAGAGGAGCTTACGAGCAGTACTTC,CASRGAYEQYF
16,many,TRBV21-1,.,TRBJ2-7,TGTGCCAGCAGCAAAGTGCCACTACGTCCGACCTACGAGCAGTACTTC,CASSKVPLRPTYEQYF
16,many,TRBV20-1,.,TRBJ2-7,TGCAGTGCTAGAAGCTTTGGGGGACCTACAGCCTACGAGCAGTACTTC,CSARSFGGPTAYEQYF
11,many,TRBV9,.,TRBJ1-1,TGTGCCAGCAGCGCCCAGGCTGAAGCTTTCTTT,CASSAQAEAFF
12,many,TRBV7-8,.,TRBJ2-1,TGTGCCAGCAGCGAGGGGCGTGCTGAGCAGTTCTTC,CASSEGRAEQFF
12,.,TRBV7-2,.,TRBJ1-2,TGTGCCAGCAGCTTAAGTCGGGATGACTACACCTTC,CASSLSRDDYTF
14,many,TRBV5-1,TRBD1,TRBJ2-5,TGCGCCAGCAGCCCGACAGGGGGTAAGGAGACCCAGTACTTC,CASSPTGGKETQYF